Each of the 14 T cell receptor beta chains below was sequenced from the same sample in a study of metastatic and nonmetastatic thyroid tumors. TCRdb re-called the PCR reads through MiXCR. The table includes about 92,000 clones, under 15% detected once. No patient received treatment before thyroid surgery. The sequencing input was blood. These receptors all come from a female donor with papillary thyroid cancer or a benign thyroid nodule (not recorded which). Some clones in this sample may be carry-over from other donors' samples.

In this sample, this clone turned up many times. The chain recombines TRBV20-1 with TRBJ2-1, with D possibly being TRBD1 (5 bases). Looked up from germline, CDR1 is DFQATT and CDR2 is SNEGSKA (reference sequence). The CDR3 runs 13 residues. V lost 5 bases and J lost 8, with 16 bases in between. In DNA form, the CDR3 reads TGCAGTGCTTGGGGCTTCGCTGGCGATGAGCAGTTCTTC. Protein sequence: CSAWGFAGDEQFF.

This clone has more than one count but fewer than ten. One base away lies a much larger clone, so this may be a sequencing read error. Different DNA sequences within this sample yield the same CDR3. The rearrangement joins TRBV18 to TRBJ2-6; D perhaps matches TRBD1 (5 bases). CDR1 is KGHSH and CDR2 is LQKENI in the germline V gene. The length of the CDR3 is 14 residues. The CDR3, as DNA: TGTGCCAGCTCACCAGACTCTGGGGCCAACGTACTGACTTTC. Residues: CASSPDSGANVLTF.

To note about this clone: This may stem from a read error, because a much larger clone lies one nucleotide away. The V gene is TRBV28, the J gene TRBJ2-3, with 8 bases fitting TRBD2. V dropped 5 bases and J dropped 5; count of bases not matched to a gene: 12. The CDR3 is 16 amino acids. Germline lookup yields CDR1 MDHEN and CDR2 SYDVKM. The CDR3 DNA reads TGTGCCAGCAGTCTTCGACTAGCGTGGGGCCAAGATACGCAGTATTTT. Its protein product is CASSLRLAWGQDTQYF. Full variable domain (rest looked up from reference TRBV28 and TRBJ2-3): DVKVTQSSRYLVKRTGEKVFLECVQDMDHENMFWYRQDPGLGLRLIYFSYDVKMKEKGDIPEGYSVSREKKERFSLILESASTNQTSMYLCASSLRLAWGQDTQYFGPGTRLTVL.

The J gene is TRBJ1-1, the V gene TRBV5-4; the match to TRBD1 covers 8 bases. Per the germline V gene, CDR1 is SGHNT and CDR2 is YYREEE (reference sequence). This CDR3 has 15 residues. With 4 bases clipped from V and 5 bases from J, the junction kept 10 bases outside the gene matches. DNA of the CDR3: TGTGCCAGCAGCAAAGGACAGGGAGGGCGGACTGAAGCTTTCTTT. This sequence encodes CASSKGQGGRTEAFF.

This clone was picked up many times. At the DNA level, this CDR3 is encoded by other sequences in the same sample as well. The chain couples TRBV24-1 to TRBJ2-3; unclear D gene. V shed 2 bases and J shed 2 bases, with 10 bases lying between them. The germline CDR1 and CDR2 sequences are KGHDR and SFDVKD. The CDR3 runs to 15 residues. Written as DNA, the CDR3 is TGTGCCACCAGTGATTCGGGCACCGACACAGATACGCAGTATTTT. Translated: CATSDSGTDTDTQYF.

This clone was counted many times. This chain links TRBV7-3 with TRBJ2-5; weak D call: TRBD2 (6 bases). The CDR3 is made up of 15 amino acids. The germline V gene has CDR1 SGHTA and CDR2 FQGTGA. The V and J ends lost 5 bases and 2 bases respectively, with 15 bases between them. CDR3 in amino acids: CASSPWGSGQETQYF. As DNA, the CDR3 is TGTGCCAGCAGCCCCTGGGGTAGCGGACAAGAGACCCAGTACTTC.

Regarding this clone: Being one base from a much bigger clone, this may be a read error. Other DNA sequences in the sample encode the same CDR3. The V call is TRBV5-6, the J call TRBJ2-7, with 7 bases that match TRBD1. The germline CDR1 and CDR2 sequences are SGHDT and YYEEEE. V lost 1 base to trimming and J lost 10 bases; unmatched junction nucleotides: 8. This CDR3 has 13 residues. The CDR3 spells CASSLIGGQEQYF. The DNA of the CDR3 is TGTGCCAGCAGCTTGATAGGGGGCCAGGAACAGTACTTC.

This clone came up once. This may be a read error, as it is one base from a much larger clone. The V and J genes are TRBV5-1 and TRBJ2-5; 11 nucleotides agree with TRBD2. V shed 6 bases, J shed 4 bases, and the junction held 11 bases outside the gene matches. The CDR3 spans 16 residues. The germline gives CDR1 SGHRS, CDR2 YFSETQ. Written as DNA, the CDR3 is TGCGCCAGCATCTCCCTTAGCGGGGGGGCAGGAGAGACCCAGTACTTC. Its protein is CASISLSGGAGETQYF.

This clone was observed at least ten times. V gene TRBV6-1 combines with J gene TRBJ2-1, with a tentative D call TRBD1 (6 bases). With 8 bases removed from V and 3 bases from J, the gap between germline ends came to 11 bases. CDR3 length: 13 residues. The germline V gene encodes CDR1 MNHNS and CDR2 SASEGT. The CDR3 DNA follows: TGTGCCAGCGGACAACAGGGCTACAATGAGCAGTTCTTC. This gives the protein CASGQQGYNEQFF.

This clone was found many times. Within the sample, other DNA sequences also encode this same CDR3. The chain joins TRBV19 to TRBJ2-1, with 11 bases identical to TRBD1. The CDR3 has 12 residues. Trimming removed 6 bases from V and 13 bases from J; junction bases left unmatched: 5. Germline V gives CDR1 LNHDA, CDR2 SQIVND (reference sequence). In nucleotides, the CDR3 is TGTGCCAGTAGCAGGGGACAGGGGGGCCAGTTCTTC. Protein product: CASSRGQGGQFF. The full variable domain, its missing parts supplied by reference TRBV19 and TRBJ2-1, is DGGITQSPKYLFRKEGQNVTLSCEQNLNHDAMYWYRQDPGQGLRLIYYSQIVNDFQKGDIAEGYSVSREKKESFPLTVTSAQKNPTAFYLCASSRGQGGQFFGPGTRLTVL.

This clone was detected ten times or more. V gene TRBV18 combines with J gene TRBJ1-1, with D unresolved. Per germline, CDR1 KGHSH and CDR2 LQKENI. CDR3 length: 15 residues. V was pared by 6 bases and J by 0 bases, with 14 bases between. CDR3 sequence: CASSTDDILNTEAFF. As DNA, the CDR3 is TGTGCCAGCTCTACCGACGACATACTGAACACTGAAGCTTTCTTT.

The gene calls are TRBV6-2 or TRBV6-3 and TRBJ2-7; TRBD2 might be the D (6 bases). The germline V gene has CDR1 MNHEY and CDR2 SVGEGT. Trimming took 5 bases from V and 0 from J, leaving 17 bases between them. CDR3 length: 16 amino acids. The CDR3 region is CASSTMTRESSYEQYV. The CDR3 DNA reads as TGTGCCAGCAGTACAATGACTAGAGAGAGCTCCTACGAGCAGTACGTC.

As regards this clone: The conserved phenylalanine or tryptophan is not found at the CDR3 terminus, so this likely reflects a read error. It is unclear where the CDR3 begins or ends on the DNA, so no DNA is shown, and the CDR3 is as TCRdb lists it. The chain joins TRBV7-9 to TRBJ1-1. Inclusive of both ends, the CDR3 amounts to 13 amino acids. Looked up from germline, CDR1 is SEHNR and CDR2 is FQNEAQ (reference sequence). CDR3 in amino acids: CASSLAERIEASS.

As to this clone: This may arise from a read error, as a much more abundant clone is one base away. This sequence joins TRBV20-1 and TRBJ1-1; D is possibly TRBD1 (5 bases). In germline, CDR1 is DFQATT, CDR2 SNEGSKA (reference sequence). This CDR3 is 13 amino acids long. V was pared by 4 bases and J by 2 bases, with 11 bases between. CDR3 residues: CSAMRDFNTEAFF. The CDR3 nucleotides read TGCAGTGCTATGCGGGACTTCAACACTGAAGCTTTCTTT.